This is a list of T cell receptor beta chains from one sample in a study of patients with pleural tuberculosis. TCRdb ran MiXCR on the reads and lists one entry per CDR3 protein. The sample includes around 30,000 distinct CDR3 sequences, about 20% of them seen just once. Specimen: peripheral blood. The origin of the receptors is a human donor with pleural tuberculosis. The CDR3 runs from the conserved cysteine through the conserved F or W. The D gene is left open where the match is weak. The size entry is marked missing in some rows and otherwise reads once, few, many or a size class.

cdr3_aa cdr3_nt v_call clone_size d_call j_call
CASSPRLAIWPKIQYF TGTGCCAGCAGTCCCCGACTAGCTATTTGGCCAAAGATTCAGTACTTC TRBV12-3/TRBV12-4 many TRBD2 TRBJ2-4
CASHSIMNTEAFF TGTGCCAGCCACAGCATAATGAACACTGAAGCTTTCTTT TRBV6-2/TRBV6-3 many - TRBJ1-1
CSASRGNRDTQYF TGCAGTGCTAGTCGCGGGAATAGGGATACGCAGTATTTT TRBV20-1 many - TRBJ2-3
CAISGPGGTEAFF TGTGCCATCAGTGGCCCGGGGGGCACTGAAGCTTTCTTT TRBV10-3 many - TRBJ1-1
CASSPAGGTMNTEAFF TGTGCCAGCAGCCCAGCCGGAGGCACAATGAACACTGAAGCTTTCTTT TRBV5-4 many - TRBJ1-1
CASSFSGGAETQYF TGTGCCAGCAGCTTTTCCGGGGGGGCAGAGACCCAGTACTTC TRBV7-9 many TRBD2 TRBJ2-5
CSVVVAVLVGTQYF TGCAGCGTTGTTGTAGCGGTGCTCGTGGGGACCCAGTACTTC TRBV29-1 many - TRBJ2-5
CASSEGDRGLTDTQYF TGTGCCAGCAGCGAGGGGGACAGGGGGCTGACAGATACGCAGTATTTT TRBV9 many TRBD1 TRBJ2-3
CASSYPPGQSYEQYF TGTGCCAGCAGTTACCCTCCGGGACAGTCCTACGAGCAGTACTTC TRBV6-6 many TRBD1 TRBJ2-7
CASSLEAGFGNTIYF TGTGCCAGCAGCTTAGAGGCGGGGTTCGGGAACACCATATATTTT TRBV7-2 - - TRBJ1-3
CASTRLAGYSYEQYF TGTGCCAGCACAAGACTAGCGGGATACTCCTACGAGCAGTACTTC TRBV2 many TRBD2 TRBJ2-7
CASSLAAGASTDTQYF TGTGCCAGCAGCTTAGCGGCAGGGGCTAGCACAGATACGCAGTATTTT TRBV11-2 medium-sized - TRBJ2-3
CASSLQSNEKLFF TGTGCCAGCAGCTTACAGTCTAATGAAAAACTGTTTTTT TRBV7-9 many - TRBJ1-4
CASSIGTTNEQFF TGTGCCAGTAGTATAGGGACTACAAATGAGCAGTTCTTC TRBV19 many - TRBJ2-1
CAWRLGSMNTEAFF TGTGCCTGGAGGTTGGGCAGTATGAACACTGAAGCTTTCTTT TRBV30 few - TRBJ1-1